This passage covers 29 T cell receptor beta chains from one sample sequenced in a study of blood T cell repertoires in COVID-19 (dated by TCRdb to between 2020 and 2021). The library was built by means of the immunoSEQ multiplex PCR assay. TCRdb retrieved this table from immuneACCESS and kept in-frame rearrangements only. Not all clones are present; in checked studies, unresolved V genes account for under half, and no reason is known for the remainder. This sample lists roughly 120,000 clones; about three quarters were detected once. The top ten hold around 6.6% of the sample. Sequenced material: peripheral blood. The origin of the receptors is a man in his 70s with acute or convalescent COVID-19.

The chain has TRBV28 and TRBJ2-3; D possibly corresponds to TRBD2 (5 bases). The germline CDR1 and CDR2 sequences are MDHEN and SYDVKM. This CDR3 region has 14 residues. Between the trimmed V and J ends, which lost 4 bases and 5 bases, there was a span of 13 bases. CDR3 sequence (DNA): TGTGCCAGCAGTTCGCCGGGCGGAGGAGATACGCAGTATTTT. Translated, it gives CASSSPGGGDTQYF.

The chain joins TRBV19 to TRBJ1-4; 8 positions match TRBD1. The CDR3 is 13 amino acids. Trimming took 5 bases from V and 10 from J; bases not matched to a gene: 6. The V gene's germline CDR1 is LNHDA and CDR2 SQIVND (reference sequence). CDR3 loop: CASSEDREGKLFF. The CDR3 region has the DNA TGTGCCAGTAGTGAGGACAGGGAAGGAAAACTGTTTTTT.

This chain uses TRBV2 with TRBJ2-7, with 7 bases identical to TRBD1. Germline trimming cut 2 bases from V and 2 bases from J; bases unmatched to any gene: 9. CDR3 size: 16 residues. Germline V gives CDR1 SNHLY, CDR2 FYNNEI. DNA for the CDR3: TGTGCCAGCAGTGAATCAAAGGGGGCGGCCACCTACGAGCAGTACTTC. It yields the protein CASSESKGAATYEQYF.

The sample holds one count of this clone. This chain connects TRBV6-5 to TRBJ2-7, with TRBD1 identical over 7 bases. From germline, CDR1 is MNHEY and CDR2 SVGAGI. CDR3 length: 15 residues. J gave up 1 base and V 4 bases, and 7 bases lay outside the gene matches. The chain's CDR3 is CASSSRDSVSYEQYF. As DNA, the CDR3 is TGTGCCAGCAGTTCCCGGGACAGCGTATCCTACGAGCAGTACTTC.

The rearrangement links TRBV5-1 to TRBJ1-5; maybe TRBD1 (6 bases). The V gene's germline CDR1 is SGHRS and CDR2 YFSETQ. V was cut by 0 bases and J by 5 bases, with 15 bases left in between. CDR3 size: 16 residues. The CDR3 nucleotides are TGCGCCAGCAGCTTGGGGGGTTGGGGGCAGGATCAGCCCCAGCATTTT. It encodes CASSLGGWGQDQPQHF.

The chain employs TRBV6-5 and TRBJ1-3; the D gene is possibly TRBD1 (5 bases). The CDR3 is 16 residues long. Looked up from germline, CDR1 is MNHEY and CDR2 is SVGAGI. The V end was cut by 0 bases, the J end by 3 bases, with 12 bases between. CDR3 amino acids: CASSYSKGMGGNTIYF. The DNA of the CDR3 is TGTGCCAGCAGTTACTCGAAGGGGATGGGTGGAAACACCATATATTTT.

V and J are TRBV12-3 or TRBV12-4 and TRBJ1-5, with 9 nucleotides matching TRBD1. The CDR3 contains 13 residues. Germline trimming cut 6 bases from V and 5 bases from J; bases unmatched to any gene: 2. CDR3 loop: CASSTGGDQPQHF. DNA for the CDR3: TGTGCCAGCAGCACAGGGGGCGATCAGCCCCAGCATTTT.

The chain carries TRBV5-1 and TRBJ2-2; D remains ambiguous. Germline assignment: CDR1 SGHRS and CDR2 YFSETQ. This CDR3 is 12 amino acids long. V was clipped by 4 bases and J by 2 bases, with 3 bases between them. CDR3 in amino acids: CASSHNTGELFF. The DNA of the CDR3 is TGCGCCAGCAGCCATAACACCGGGGAGCTGTTTTTT.

This sequence joins TRBV6-6 and TRBJ2-3; 11 bases fit TRBD2. The length of the CDR3 is 15 residues. After removal of 5 bases from V and 5 bases from J, the junction contained 6 bases not matched to a gene. CDR1 is MNHNY, CDR2 SVGAGI, per germline (reference sequence). The CDR3 protein is CASSRRTSGLDTQYF. CDR3 in DNA: TGTGCCAGCAGTCGTAGGACTAGCGGGTTAGATACGCAGTATTTT.

This chain uses TRBV5-6 with TRBJ2-7, with 7 bases fitting TRBD2. There are 14 residues in the CDR3. CDR1 and CDR2 from the germline V gene are SGHDT and YYEEEE. The V gene end was trimmed by 4 bases and the J gene end by 2 bases; junction bases not matched to a gene: 6. The CDR3 DNA follows: TGTGCCAGCAGCCCGGGCGGGGGTCCCTACGAGCAGTACTTC. Protein product: CASSPGGGPYEQYF.

The chain is built from TRBV7-9 and TRBJ2-5; 7 nucleotides match TRBD1. Germline CDR1 reads SEHNR; CDR2 reads FQNEAQ (reference sequence). CDR3 length: 14 amino acids. The J segment lost 1 base and the V segment lost 5 bases, leaving 4 bases of the junction unmatched. The CDR3 is CASSAGTAQETQYF. In nucleotides, the CDR3 is TGTGCCAGCAGCGCCGGGACAGCCCAAGAGACCCAGTACTTC.

This clone has just one count. This rearrangement joins TRBV27 to TRBJ2-3; 10 bases map to TRBD2. This CDR3 has 16 residues. Germline V gene sequence: CDR1 MNHEY, CDR2 SMNVEV (reference sequence). Unmatched junction bases numbered 6, after V lost 2 bases and J lost 4 bases. CDR3 residues: CASSLASGSRPDTQYF. The CDR3 nucleotides are TGTGCCAGCAGTTTAGCTAGCGGGAGTAGGCCAGATACGCAGTATTTT.

The chain uses TRBV2 and TRBJ2-7; D may be TRBD1 (5 bases). Per the germline V gene, CDR1 is SNHLY and CDR2 is FYNNEI. Trimming pared 5 bases from V and 6 bases from J, leaving 17 bases between. The CDR3 loop spans 14 amino acids. The CDR3 here is CASSSIRANSEQYF. CDR3 nucleotide sequence: TGTGCCAGCAGTTCGATCAGGGCTAACTCCGAGCAGTACTTC.

The chain joins TRBV2 to TRBJ2-7; D remains unclear. Germline CDR1 and CDR2: SNHLY and FYNNEI. This CDR3 has 14 amino acids. V was trimmed by 8 bases and J by 0 bases, leaving 14 bases between them. The CDR3 DNA sequence: TGTGCCAGCTCCTTCGGTCCGGTCTCCTACGAGCAGTACTTC. This translates into CASSFGPVSYEQYF.

The CDR3 DNA is TGTGCCAGCAGCTTAGGGGGACTAGCCTACAATGAGCAGTTCTTC. It encodes CASSLGGLAYNEQFF. The gene calls are TRBV7-7 and TRBJ2-1, with TRBD2 identical over 8 bases. This CDR3 spans 15 amino acids. Looked up from germline, CDR1 is SSHAT and CDR2 is FNYEAQ (reference sequence). Trimming at V came to 1 base and at J to 2 bases, leaving 1 base not matched to a gene.

In its sample, this clone was seen a few times. The gene calls are TRBV6-5 and TRBJ2-7; 10 bases line up with TRBD2. Trimming cost V 8 bases and J 3 bases; bases outside gene matches: 7. CDR1 MNHEY and CDR2 SVGAGI come from the germline V gene. The CDR3 extends over 14 amino acids. The CDR3 sequence: CASPCSGRNYEQYF. The CDR3 region has the DNA TGTGCCAGCCCATGTAGCGGGAGGAACTACGAGCAGTACTTC.

By sample fraction, this clone is medium-sized. The chain recombines TRBV9 with TRBJ2-2, with TRBD2 as a possible D gene (5 bases). Between the trimmed V and J ends, which lost 2 bases and 4 bases, there was a span of 12 bases. The CDR3 length is 15 residues. In germline, CDR1 is SGDLS, CDR2 YYNGEE. The CDR3 bases are TGTGCCAGCAGCGTCCACGAAGCGGTCACCGGGGAGCTGTTTTTT. This codes for CASSVHEAVTGELFF.

V gene TRBV6-1 combines with J gene TRBJ1-6; possible D gene TRBD1, 6 bases. The CDR3 is made up of 17 amino acids. Germline CDR1 and CDR2: MNHNS and SASEGT. The V and J ends lost 1 base and 4 bases respectively, with 14 bases between them. The CDR3 DNA reads TGTGCCAGCAGTGAAGTCGCAGGGGACGAGTATAATTCACCCCTCCACTTT. The encoded protein is CASSEVAGDEYNSPLHF.

V usage is TRBV7-8 and J usage is TRBJ2-1, with 7 bases fitting TRBD1. V trimming: 5 bases; J trimming: 0 bases; junction bases outside the gene matches: 1. Germline V gene lookup returns CDR1 SGHVS and CDR2 FQNEAQ. CDR3 length: 14 residues. The CDR3 DNA follows: TGTGCCAGCAGCCCAGGGGGCTCCTACAATGAGCAGTTCTTC. The encoded protein is CASSPGGSYNEQFF.

J is TRBJ2-3 and V is TRBV7-8; weak D call: TRBD1 (5 bases). The V and J ends lost 5 bases and 9 bases respectively, with 12 bases between them. Germline CDR1 reads SGHVS; CDR2 reads FQNEAQ. The CDR3 consists of 12 residues. The CDR3 region has the DNA TGTGCCAGCAGCCTTCCCCAGGGCACGCAGTATTTT. Amino acid sequence: CASSLPQGTQYF.

The rearrangement joins TRBV7-9 to TRBJ1-4, with 7 bases that match TRBD1. This CDR3 spans 15 amino acids. CDR1 and CDR2 from the germline V gene are SEHNR and FQNEAQ (reference sequence). V dropped 0 bases and J dropped 3; count of bases not matched to a gene: 1. For the CDR3, the DNA is TGTGCCAGCAGCTTAGCACAGGGGTCTAATGAAAAACTGTTTTTT. It translates to CASSLAQGSNEKLFF. The complete variable domain, with remaining parts taken from reference TRBV7-9 and TRBJ1-4, reads DTGVSQNPRHKITKRGQNVTFRCDPISEHNRLYWYRQTLGQGPEFLTYFQNEAQLEKSRLLSDRFSAERPKGSFSTLEIQRTEQGDSAMYLCASSLAQGSNEKLFFGSGTQLSVL.

This clone was recorded only once. The chain couples TRBV5-1 to TRBJ1-4, with D tentatively TRBD1 (5 bases). The CDR3 consists of 14 residues. The germline CDR1 and CDR2 sequences are SGHRS and YFSETQ. The V end was cut by 5 bases, the J end by 3 bases, with 11 bases between. Here the CDR3 reads CASSTGGSNEKLFF. The CDR3 nucleotides read TGCGCCAGCAGTACAGGCGGCTCTAATGAAAAACTGTTTTTT.

The chain uses TRBV2 and TRBJ2-5; TRBD2 matches 10 bases. CDR3 length: 15 amino acids. J lost 1 base, V lost 6 bases, and 5 bases had no gene match. Per germline, CDR1 SNHLY and CDR2 FYNNEI. The DNA of the CDR3 is TGTGCCAGCAGCACAGCTAGCGGGGGCCAAGAGACCCAGTACTTC. Protein sequence: CASSTASGGQETQYF.

The rearrangement links TRBV5-1 to TRBJ2-7; tentative D call: TRBD1 (6 bases). The CDR3 extends over 14 amino acids. The V gene lost 0 bases and the J gene lost 3 bases, with 10 bases spanning the gap. Germline CDR1 reads SGHRS; CDR2 reads YFSETQ. The CDR3 spells CASSLGTANYEQYF. The CDR3 DNA is TGCGCCAGCAGCTTGGGGACAGCGAACTACGAGCAGTACTTC.

V usage is TRBV7-3 and J usage is TRBJ2-3, with D hard to call. The CDR3 runs 13 residues. V was pared by 5 bases and J by 3 bases, with 9 bases between. CDR1 is SGHTA, CDR2 FQGTGA, per germline. The CDR3 sequence: CASSVSTTDTQYF. The CDR3, as DNA: TGTGCCAGCAGCGTGTCTACGACAGATACGCAGTATTTT. Complete variable domain (other parts from reference TRBV7-3 and TRBJ2-3): GAGVSQTPSNKVTEKGKYVELRCDPISGHTALYWYRQSLGQGPEFLIYFQGTGAADDSGLPNDRFFAVRPEGSVSTLKIQRTERGDSAVYLCASSVSTTDTQYFGPGTRLTVL.

V usage is TRBV29-1 and J usage is TRBJ1-1; a weak D match, TRBD1 (6 bases). Trimming took 5 bases from V and 2 from J, leaving 18 bases between them. Germline V gene lookup returns CDR1 SQVTM and CDR2 ANQGSEA. The CDR3 length is 15 residues. In nucleotides, the CDR3 is TGCAGCGTTTTTGTGACAGGAGTTTTAAACACTGAAGCTTTCTTT. The encoded protein is CSVFVTGVLNTEAFF.

The chain is built from TRBV29-1 and TRBJ2-1, with TRBD1 identical over 10 bases. Trimming cost V 6 bases and J 13 bases; bases outside gene matches: 12. The CDR3 loop spans 13 amino acids. Germline CDR1 and CDR2: SQVTM and ANQGSEA. CDR3 DNA: TGCAGCGTGGACAGGGGGATAGGGAGTCTTCAGTTCTTC. This codes for CSVDRGIGSLQFF.

The genes are TRBV6-5 and TRBJ2-2; TRBD1 agrees at 7 bases. The length of the CDR3 is 14 residues. V lost 6 bases, J lost 7 bases, and 8 bases stayed unmatched. Germline loops: CDR1 MNHEY, CDR2 SVGAGI. DNA of the CDR3: TGTGCCAGCAGAAGACAGGGCAGGGGCGGGGAGCTGTTTTTT. As protein: CASRRQGRGGELFF.

This clone was found a few times. The gene calls are TRBV21-1 and TRBJ1-2. TRBV21-1 corresponds to a pseudogene. The CDR3 runs 16 residues. The CDR3 DNA is TGTGCCAGCAGCAAAGCGCTTTTTTTCAGGGAGGATGGCTACACCTTC. This sequence encodes CASSKALFFREDGYTF.